This entry describes one T cell receptor beta chain. This sample is drawn from a study of blood T cell repertoires in COVID-19. Across the whole study: Acute and convalescent COVID-19 samples came from the United States, Italy and Spain.

This CDR3 spans 15 amino acids. Trimming removed 2 bases from V and 7 bases from J, with 17 bases in between. The germline CDR1 and CDR2 sequences are SNHLY and FYNNEI. As processed by the authors: For nucleated cells, counts were estimated from reference gene primer amplification. The table came from immunoSEQ multiplex PCR; TCRdb's copy has only in-frame clones and leaves some out. V and J calls and clone size are copied from that table; D and trimming were computed from the DNA. The sample carries more than 200,000 clones, approximately 90% recorded once. The rearrangement joins TRBV2 to TRBJ1-2; D is possibly TRBD1 (5 bases). This TCR derives from a man aged 50-59 years with acute or convalescent COVID-19. Sequencing used peripheral blood. CDR3 sequence: CASSEQPPWGLGYTF. CDR3 nucleotides: TGTGCCAGCAGTGAACAGCCCCCCTGGGGCCTTGGCTACACCTTC.